Sequencing of this T cell receptor beta chain was carried out in a study of shared T cell receptors in the human thymus (dated by TCRdb to 2020 to 2022). Context from the whole study: The study examined how self-reactive, shared T-cell receptor alpha chains are generated in the human thymus.

Of note for this clone: The antigen this receptor binds is unknown. Nothing much larger sits one base from this clone, and base qualities are not available.

The germline V gene gives CDR1 as MNHEY and CDR2 as SVGAGI. V and J lose 0 bases and 8 bases, and a span of 16 bases separates them. The CDR3 measures 16 amino acids from cysteine to phenylalanine. Left in the record is the CDR3 DNA by itself, 48 bases read in frame from the first base. Library preparation was by the immunoSEQ multiplex PCR assay. This is the immuneACCESS table as TCRdb keeps it, with only in-frame sequences that have V and J called. A part of the clones is gone; compared with another copy, unresolved V genes explain less than half, and the rest is unexplained. The sample profile shows over 650,000 clones; about 87% of them were found once. Roughly 0.0087% of the sample belongs to the ten largest clones. The sample was also reused in another study, on human thymus T cells. The second paper states: Immunologically healthy infants undergoing open corrective cardiac surgery for congenital heart defects in Finland were used as donors. The thymus tissue came from surgical resects taken out during corrective cardiac surgery. Both the thymic and the peripheral blood repertoires appeared to show biased V and J gene segment usage. The related research reported highly overlapping thymic TCR repertoires among unrelated individuals. TCR alpha and beta repertoires from roughly eight infant thymus samples and four related peripheral blood samples were characterized in the study. The infant donors were about 6 to 250 days old, and the cohort included a handful of males and a couple of females. Thymocytes were mechanically released from the tissue and were stored as pellets of about 9-33 million cells at -70 degrees C. A QIAsymphony instrument was used to extract genomic DNA from frozen cell pellets. The immunoSEQ multiplex PCR assay was used to amplify the TCRB and TCRAD loci from a standardized amount of quality-controlled genomic DNA. The V(D)J region was spanned by amplicons of a length sufficient to cover the CDR3 and to identify V and J genes. The amplicons were sequenced on an Illumina platform via the commercial immunoSEQ service. Primer bias and sequencing errors were corrected as previously described, and TCRAD and TCRB were defined on the basis of the IMGT database. Analysis of the repertoires was done with immunoSEQ Analyzer 3.0 and VDJTools and included basic statistics, V/J segment usage, diversity estimates, rarefaction and pairwise overlap. Diversity was estimated with Chao1, ChaoE, Efron-Thisted, Shannon and inverse Simpson indices, and also on datasets down-sampled to the smallest sample. Repertoire overlap used strict matching of CDR3 nucleotide sequence, V gene and J gene, with Jaccard-based multidimensional scaling clustering. On average, thymus samples yielded about 810,000 unique TCRB clonotypes, whereas blood samples yielded around 84,000.

The sample taken for sequencing was thymocytes. The TCR originated in a boy under two years old with a congenital heart defect. Donor details come from another sample of the same person, matched by shared clones. The sequence joins TRBV6-5 to TRBJ1-4; the D gene cannot be resolved reliably. Read as DNA, the sequence is TGTGCCAGCAGTTACTCCAAGGCCAGCGAGTGCGAAAAACTGTTTTTT. This is translated as CASSYSKASECEKLFF.